This T cell receptor beta chain was documented in a study of blood T cell repertoires in COVID-19. After removal of 8 bases from V and 4 bases from J, the junction contained 10 bases not matched to a gene. Germline V lookup: CDR1 GTSNPN, CDR2 SVGIG (reference sequence). The CDR3 runs to 14 residues. Sequencing was performed with immunoSEQ multiplex PCR; in TCRdb, only in-frame clones are kept and a portion is missing. The table has about 320,000 clones, more than 85% seen once. Allocation to cohorts depended on clinical history reported by the participants. A PCR-confirmed or clinician-diagnosed COVID-19 case had contacted exposed participants within 2 weeks of entry.

This chain connects TRBV30 to TRBJ2-2, with 7 bases that match TRBD2. Material for sequencing was PBMCs or T cells enriched from blood (not recorded which). The sequence was obtained from a woman in her 30s who had been exposed to COVID-19. The CDR3 DNA reads TGTGCCCCCAAAGGTAGCGGGCCCACCGGGGAGCTGTTTTTT. It codes for CAPKGSGPTGELFF.